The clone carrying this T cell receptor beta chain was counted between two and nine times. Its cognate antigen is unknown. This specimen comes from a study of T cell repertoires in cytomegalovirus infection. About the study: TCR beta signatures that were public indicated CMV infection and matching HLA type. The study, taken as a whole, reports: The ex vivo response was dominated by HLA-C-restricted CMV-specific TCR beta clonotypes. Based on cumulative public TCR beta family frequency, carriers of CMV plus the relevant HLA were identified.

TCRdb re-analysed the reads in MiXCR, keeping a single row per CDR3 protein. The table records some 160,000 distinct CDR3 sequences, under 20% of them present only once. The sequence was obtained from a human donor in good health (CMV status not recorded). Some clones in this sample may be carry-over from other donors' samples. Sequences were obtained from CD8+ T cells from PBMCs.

CDR3: CASSSREGGGLKGTQYF. CDR3 nucleotides: TGTGCCAGCAGTTCCCGCGAGGGCGGGGGCCTCAAGGGTACGCAGTATTTT. This chain connects TRBV7-8 to TRBJ2-3, with a weak D call TRBD2 (7 bases). V shed 6 bases and J shed 8 bases, with 27 bases lying between them. This CDR3 is built from 17 residues. The germline V gene has CDR1 SGHVS and CDR2 FQNEAQ. Combining the CDR3 with reference TRBV7-8 and TRBJ2-3 gives the whole variable domain GAGVSQSPRYKVAKRGQDVALRCDPISGHVSLFWYQQALGQGPEFLTYFQNEAQLDKSGLPSDRFFAERPEGSVSTLKIQRTQQEDSAVYLCASSSREGGGLKGTQYFGPGTRLTVL.